The T cell receptor (beta chain) under discussion was sequenced for a study of CD4 T cells in relation to SARS-CoV-2 and coronaviruses. This CDR3 spans 15 amino acids. The trim removed 7 bases at V and 5 bases at J, leaving 6 bases unmatched. CDR1 is MNHEY, CDR2 SVGAGI, per germline. In its sample, this clone was seen once. Its antigen is still unknown. Survey-level TCR-beta sequencing used DNA from CEF-cultured naive and memory CD4+ T cells. Method: immunoSEQ multiplex PCR; TCRdb's copy keeps in-frame clones and lacks some. The data contain about 36,000 clones, 77% of them singletons. Sequenced material: memory CD4+ T cells from PBMCs, cultured in vitro. The receptor comes from an adult with COVID-19. V gene TRBV6-5 combines with J gene TRBJ2-5, with 14 bases aligning to TRBD2. In nucleotides, the CDR3 is TGTGCCAGCACTCTTGGACTAGCGGGAGGCGAGACCCAGTACTTC. Translating gives CASTLGLAGGETQYF.